This note documents a single T cell receptor beta chain sequence. This record comes from a study of blood T cell repertoires in COVID-19. Study as a whole: PBMCs, B-cell-depleted T cells, or T cells provided the cDNA or gDNA that made up the material.

V was pared by 6 bases and J by 6 bases, with 8 bases of the junction left unmatched. This CDR3 has 14 residues. In germline, CDR1 is SGHRS, CDR2 YFSETQ. The table came from immunoSEQ multiplex PCR; TCRdb's copy has only in-frame clones and leaves some out. The data contain approximately 260,000 clones, 70% to 90% of them singletons. The sample comprised peripheral blood. The V gene is TRBV5-1, the J gene TRBJ2-1, with TRBD1 identical over 8 bases. This receptor was taken from a woman in her seventies with acute or convalescent COVID-19. Here the CDR3 DNA reads TGCGCCAGCATCCCCCAGGGGGCCACCAATGAGCAGTTCTTC. Residues: CASIPQGATNEQFF.